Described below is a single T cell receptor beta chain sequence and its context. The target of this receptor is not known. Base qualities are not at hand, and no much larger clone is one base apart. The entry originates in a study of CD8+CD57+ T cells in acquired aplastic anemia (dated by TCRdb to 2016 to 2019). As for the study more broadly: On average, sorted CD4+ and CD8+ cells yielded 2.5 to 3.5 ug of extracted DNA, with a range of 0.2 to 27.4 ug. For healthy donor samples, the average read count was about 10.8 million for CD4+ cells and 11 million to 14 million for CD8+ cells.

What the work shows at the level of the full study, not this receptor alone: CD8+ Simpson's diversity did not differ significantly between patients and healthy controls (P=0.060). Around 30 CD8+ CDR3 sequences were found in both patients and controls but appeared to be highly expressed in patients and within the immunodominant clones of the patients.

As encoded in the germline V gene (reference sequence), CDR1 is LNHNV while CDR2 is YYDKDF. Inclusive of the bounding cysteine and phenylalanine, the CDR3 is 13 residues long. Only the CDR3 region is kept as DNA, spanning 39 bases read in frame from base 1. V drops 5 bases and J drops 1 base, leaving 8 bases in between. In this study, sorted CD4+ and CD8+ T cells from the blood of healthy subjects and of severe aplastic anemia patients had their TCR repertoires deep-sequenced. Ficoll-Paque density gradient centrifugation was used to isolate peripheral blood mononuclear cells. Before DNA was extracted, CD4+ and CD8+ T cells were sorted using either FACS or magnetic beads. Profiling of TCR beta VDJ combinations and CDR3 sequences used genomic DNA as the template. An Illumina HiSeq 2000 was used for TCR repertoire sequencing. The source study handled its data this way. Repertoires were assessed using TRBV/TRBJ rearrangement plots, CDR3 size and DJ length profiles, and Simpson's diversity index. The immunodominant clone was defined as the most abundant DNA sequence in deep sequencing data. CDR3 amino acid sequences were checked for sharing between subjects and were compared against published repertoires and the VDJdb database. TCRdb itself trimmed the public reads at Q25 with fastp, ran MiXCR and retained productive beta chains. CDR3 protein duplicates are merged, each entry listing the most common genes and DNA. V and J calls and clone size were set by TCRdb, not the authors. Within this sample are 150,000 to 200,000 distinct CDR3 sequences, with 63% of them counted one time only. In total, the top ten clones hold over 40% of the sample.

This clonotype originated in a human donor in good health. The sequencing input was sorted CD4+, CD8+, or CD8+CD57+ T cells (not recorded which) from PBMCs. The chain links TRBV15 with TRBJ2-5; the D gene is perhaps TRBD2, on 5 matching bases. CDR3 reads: CATSRGVQETQYF. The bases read TGTGCCACCAGCCGGGGTGTCCAAGAGACCCAGTACTTC.